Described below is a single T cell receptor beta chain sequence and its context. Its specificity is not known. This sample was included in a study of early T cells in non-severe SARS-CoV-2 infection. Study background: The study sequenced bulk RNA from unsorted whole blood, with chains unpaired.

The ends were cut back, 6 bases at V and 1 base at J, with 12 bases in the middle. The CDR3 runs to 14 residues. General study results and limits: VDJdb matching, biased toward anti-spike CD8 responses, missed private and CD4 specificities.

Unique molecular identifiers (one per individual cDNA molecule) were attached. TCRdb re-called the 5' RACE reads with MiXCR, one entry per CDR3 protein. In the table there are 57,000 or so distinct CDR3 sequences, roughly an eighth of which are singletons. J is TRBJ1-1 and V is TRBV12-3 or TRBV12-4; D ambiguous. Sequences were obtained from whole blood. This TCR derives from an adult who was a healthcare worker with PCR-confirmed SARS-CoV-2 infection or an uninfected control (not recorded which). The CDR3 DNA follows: TGTGCCAGCAGACTGGGAAACCCGAACACTGAAGCTTTCTTT. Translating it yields CASRLGNPNTEAFF.